This is a list of T cell receptor beta chains from one sample in a study of graft-versus-host responses after intestinal transplantation. Sequenced by immunoSEQ multiplex PCR; TCRdb stores in-frame clones only, minus some. This sample has tens of thousands of clones, with about 90% found just once. The starting material was PBMCs, obtained 650 to 670 days after intestinal transplant. Source of these receptors: a human patient who received an intestinal transplant, so some T cells may come from the graft donor. CDR3s include the opening cysteine and the closing phenylalanine or tryptophan. The D gene is left open where the match is weak. The size field is filled for only some rows; it gives once, few, many or a size class.

V: TRBV15
J: TRBJ1-2
D: -
size: once
CDR3: CATSRDMGAEGYTF
DNA: TGTGCCACCAGCAGAGATATGGGGGCGGAAGGCTACACCTTC

V: TRBV7-9
J: TRBJ2-3
D: -
size: -
CDR3: CASSLITGVDTQYF
DNA: TGTGCCAGCAGCTTAATCACGGGGGTAGATACGCAGTATTTT

V: TRBV29-1
J: TRBJ1-1
D: -
size: -
CDR3: CSAAGGALNTEAFF
DNA: TGCAGCGCCGCGGGGGGGGCTCTGAACACTGAAGCTTTCTTT

V: TRBV15
J: TRBJ1-1
D: -
size: once
CDR3: CATSRDGGTEAFF
DNA: TGTGCCACCAGCAGAGATGGGGGTACTGAAGCTTTCTTT

V: TRBV4-1
J: TRBJ1-2
D: TRBD1
size: -
CDR3: CASRGQGNYGYTF
DNA: TGCGCCAGCAGGGGACAGGGAAACTATGGCTACACCTTC

V: TRBV30
J: TRBJ1-6
D: TRBD1
size: -
CDR3: CAWTTGLNSYNSPLHF
DNA: TGTGCCTGGACGACAGGGCTGAACTCCTATAATTCACCCCTCCACTTT

V: TRBV15
J: TRBJ1-2
D: -
size: -
CDR3: CATSRDRGGNYGYTF
DNA: TGTGCCACCAGCAGAGATCGTGGGGGGAACTATGGCTACACCTTC

V: TRBV18
J: TRBJ2-3
D: TRBD2
size: -
CDR3: CASSPKLAASTDTQYF
DNA: TGTGCCAGCTCACCCAAACTAGCGGCCAGCACAGATACGCAGTATTTT

V: TRBV14
J: TRBJ1-1
D: -
size: -
CDR3: CASSQEGLSTEAFF
DNA: TGTGCCAGCAGCCAAGAAGGGCTATCCACTGAAGCTTTCTTT

V: TRBV15
J: TRBJ1-2
D: -
size: -
CDR3: CATSRADPFPGDGKVDYGYTF
DNA: TGTGCCACCAGCAGAGCTGACCCCTTTCCAGGGGATGGTAAAGTAGACTATGGCTACACCTTC

V: TRBV7-9
J: TRBJ1-5
D: -
size: once
CDR3: CASSLWTGRRNQPQHF
DNA: TGTGCCAGCAGCTTATGGACCGGGAGACGAAATCAGCCCCAGCATTTT

V: TRBV7-2
J: TRBJ2-2
D: -
size: -
CDR3: CASSLFRKNTGELFF
DNA: TGTGCCAGCAGCTTATTCCGGAAGAACACCGGGGAGCTGTTTTTT

V: TRBV10-2
J: TRBJ2-1
D: -
size: -
CDR3: CASRQGRAGYEQFF
DNA: TGCGCCAGCAGGCAGGGGCGGGCTGGCTATGAGCAGTTCTTC

V: TRBV6-1
J: TRBJ1-3
D: TRBD1
size: -
CDR3: CASSPMTGTGNTIYF
DNA: TGTGCCAGCAGCCCGATGACAGGGACAGGAAACACCATATATTTT

V: TRBV18
J: TRBJ1-2
D: -
size: -
CDR3: CASSLEDYGYTF
DNA: TGTGCCAGCTCACTGGAGGACTATGGCTACACCTTC

V: TRBV7-9
J: TRBJ2-1
D: -
size: -
CDR3: CASSFPSNEQFF
DNA: TGTGCCAGCAGCTTTCCTAGCAATGAGCAGTTCTTC

V: TRBV4-1
J: TRBJ1-3
D: -
size: once
CDR3: CASSIGRSPGNTIYF
DNA: TGCGCCAGCAGCATTGGGAGAAGTCCTGGAAACACCATATATTTT

V: TRBV7-8
J: TRBJ2-7
D: -
size: -
CDR3: CASSVQGFGEQYF
DNA: TGTGCCAGCAGCGTTCAGGGGTTTGGCGAGCAGTACTTC

V: TRBV25-1
J: TRBJ1-6
D: -
size: -
CDR3: CASSEAGTQDSPLHF
DNA: TGTGCCAGCAGTGAGGCAGGGACACAAGATTCACCCCTCCACTTT

V: TRBV18
J: TRBJ1-4
D: TRBD1
size: -
CDR3: CASSPRQGVLEKLFF
DNA: TGTGCCAGCTCACCTCGACAGGGCGTGTTGGAAAAACTGTTTTTT

V: TRBV18
J: TRBJ1-1
D: -
size: -
CDR3: CASSPLPSNTEAFF
DNA: TGTGCCAGCTCACCACTACCTTCAAACACTGAAGCTTTCTTT

V: TRBV5-4
J: TRBJ1-2
D: -
size: -
CDR3: CASTAGGSYTF
DNA: TGTGCCAGCACCGCGGGGGGGAGCTACACCTTC

V: TRBV19
J: TRBJ1-2
D: TRBD1
size: -
CDR3: CASSKSRTGSYGYTF
DNA: TGTGCCAGTAGTAAGAGTCGGACAGGGTCCTATGGCTACACCTTC

V: TRBV6-6
J: TRBJ1-6
D: TRBD1
size: once
CDR3: CASSPAGGYSPLHF
DNA: TGTGCCAGCAGTCCCGCAGGGGGGTATTCACCCCTCCACTTT

V: TRBV4-1
J: TRBJ1-1
D: -
size: -
CDR3: CASSQEQGGHTEAFF
DNA: TGCGCCAGCAGCCAAGAGCAAGGGGGTCACACTGAAGCTTTCTTT

V: TRBV21-1
J: TRBJ2-4
D: -
size: -
CDR3: CASSLQGGKF
DNA: TGTGCCAGCAGCTTACAGGGGGGGAAGTTC

V: TRBV7-6
J: TRBJ2-5
D: -
size: -
CDR3: CASSFGSEGETQYF
DNA: TGTGCCAGCAGCTTCGGCTCTGAGGGGGAGACCCAGTACTTC

V: TRBV5-6
J: TRBJ2-7
D: TRBD1
size: once
CDR3: CASSLGQGNYEQYF
DNA: TGTGCCAGCAGCTTGGGACAGGGGAACTACGAGCAGTACTTC

V: TRBV5-4
J: TRBJ2-7
D: TRBD2
size: -
CDR3: CASSRVAGELPYEQYF
DNA: TGTGCCAGCAGCCGAGTGGCGGGGGAGCTCCCCTACGAGCAGTACTTC

V: TRBV10-2
J: TRBJ1-5
D: TRBD1
size: -
CDR3: CASTGQGYQPQHF
DNA: TGCGCCAGCACGGGACAGGGTTATCAGCCCCAGCATTTT

V: TRBV7-8
J: TRBJ1-2
D: -
size: -
CDR3: CASSLALSATSNYGYTF
DNA: TGTGCCAGCAGCTTAGCGCTCTCAGCGACTTCTAACTATGGCTACACCTTC

V: TRBV9
J: TRBJ2-3
D: -
size: -
CDR3: CASSVSAGRTDTQYF
DNA: TGTGCCAGCAGCGTATCGGCGGGGCGCACAGATACGCAGTATTTT

V: TRBV5-4
J: TRBJ2-1
D: -
size: -
CDR3: CASSSTEYEQFF
DNA: TGTGCCAGCAGCTCGACAGAGTATGAGCAGTTCTTC

V: TRBV5-6
J: TRBJ2-2
D: -
size: -
CDR3: CASSYWTRLRDTGELFF
DNA: TGTGCCAGCAGCTACTGGACGAGGCTAAGGGACACCGGGGAGCTGTTTTTT

V: TRBV10-3
J: TRBJ2-7
D: TRBD1
size: -
CDR3: CAISGPGTGVYEQYF
DNA: TGTGCCATCAGTGGCCCCGGGACAGGGGTCTACGAGCAGTACTTC

V: TRBV6-5
J: TRBJ2-5
D: TRBD2
size: -
CDR3: CASRPSGGLQETQYF
DNA: TGTGCCAGCAGACCAAGCGGGGGGCTCCAAGAGACCCAGTACTTC

V: TRBV11-2
J: TRBJ1-2
D: -
size: -
CDR3: CASSLSGDGYTF
DNA: TGTGCCAGCAGCTTAAGTGGGGATGGCTACACCTTC

V: TRBV19
J: TRBJ2-1
D: TRBD2
size: -
CDR3: CASSILAGSIYNEQFF
DNA: TGTGCCAGTAGTATCCTAGCGGGGTCGATATACAATGAGCAGTTCTTC

V: TRBV18
J: TRBJ1-4
D: TRBD1
size: -
CDR3: CASSPGQVTTNEKLFF
DNA: TGTGCCAGCTCACCGGGACAGGTCACAACTAATGAAAAACTGTTTTTT

V: TRBV4-2
J: TRBJ2-7
D: -
size: -
CDR3: CASSLGGERYEQYF
DNA: TGTGCCAGCAGCTTAGGGGGGGAAAGGTACGAGCAGTACTTC

V: TRBV5-1
J: TRBJ1-2
D: -
size: -
CDR3: CASSFQGDGYTF
DNA: TGCGCCAGCAGCTTTCAGGGAGATGGCTACACCTTC

V: TRBV5-4
J: TRBJ1-3
D: -
size: -
CDR3: CASSPDFNTIYF
DNA: TGTGCCAGCAGCCCCGATTTTAACACCATATATTTT

V: TRBV4-1
J: TRBJ2-3
D: -
size: once
CDR3: CASSLGPSTGSTDTQYF
DNA: TGCGCCAGCAGCCTAGGACCATCCACGGGTAGCACAGATACGCAGTATTTT

V: TRBV21-1
J: TRBJ1-1
D: -
size: -
CDR3: CASTPPVRVEPDTEAFF
DNA: TGTGCCAGCACCCCACCAGTGAGGGTGGAACCGGACACTGAAGCTTTCTTT

V: TRBV29-1
J: TRBJ1-1
D: -
size: -
CDR3: CSATVEAFF
DNA: TGCAGCGCAACAGTTGAAGCTTTCTTT

V: TRBV10-3
J: TRBJ2-7
D: -
size: -
CDR3: CAISETVADSSVLEQYF
DNA: TGTGCCATCAGTGAGACGGTCGCCGACAGTTCGGTTCTGGAGCAGTACTTC

V: TRBV7-9
J: TRBJ1-3
D: -
size: -
CDR3: CASTRDAGNTIYF
DNA: TGTGCCAGCACCCGGGATGCTGGAAACACCATATATTTT

V: TRBV7-9
J: TRBJ2-7
D: TRBD1
size: -
CDR3: CASSKGQGRFSYEQYF
DNA: TGTGCCAGCAGCAAAGGACAGGGACGGTTCTCCTACGAGCAGTACTTC

V: TRBV5-1
J: TRBJ2-2
D: -
size: -
CDR3: CASSLAVRLVNTGELFF
DNA: TGCGCCAGCAGCTTGGCCGTTAGGTTAGTGAACACCGGGGAGCTGTTTTTT

V: TRBV19
J: TRBJ2-2
D: -
size: -
CDR3: CASTSKGLNTGELFF
DNA: TGTGCCAGTACCTCCAAAGGACTAAACACCGGGGAGCTGTTTTTT

V: TRBV4-1
J: TRBJ2-5
D: -
size: -
CDR3: CASSQDRRGSQETQYF
DNA: TGCGCCAGCAGCCAAGATAGGAGGGGCTCTCAAGAGACCCAGTACTTC

V: TRBV5-1
J: TRBJ1-4
D: TRBD1
size: -
CDR3: CASSSVDREGEKLFF
DNA: TGTGCCAGCAGCTCGGTGGACAGGGAAGGTGAAAAACTGTTTTTT

V: TRBV2
J: TRBJ2-7
D: -
size: -
CDR3: CASSDGALDYEQYF
DNA: TGTGCCAGCAGTGACGGTGCTTTAGACTACGAGCAGTACTTC

V: TRBV25-1
J: TRBJ1-3
D: -
size: -
CDR3: CASTIGNTIYF
DNA: TGTGCCAGCACGATCGGAAACACCATATATTTT

V: TRBV11-2
J: TRBJ1-1
D: -
size: -
CDR3: CASSLDLAPMNTEAFF
DNA: TGTGCCAGCAGCTTAGATCTCGCGCCTATGAACACTGAAGCTTTCTTT